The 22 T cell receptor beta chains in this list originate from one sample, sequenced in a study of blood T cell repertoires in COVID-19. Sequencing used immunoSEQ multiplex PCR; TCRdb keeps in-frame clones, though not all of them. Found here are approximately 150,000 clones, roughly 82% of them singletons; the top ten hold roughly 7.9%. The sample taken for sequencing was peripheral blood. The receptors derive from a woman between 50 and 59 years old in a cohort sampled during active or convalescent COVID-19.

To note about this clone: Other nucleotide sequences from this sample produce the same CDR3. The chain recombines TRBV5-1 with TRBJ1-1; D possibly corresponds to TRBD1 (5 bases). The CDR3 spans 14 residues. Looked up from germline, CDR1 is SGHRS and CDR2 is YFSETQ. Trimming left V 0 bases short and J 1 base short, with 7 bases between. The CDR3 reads CASSLVQGNTEAFF. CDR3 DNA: TGCGCCAGCAGCTTGGTTCAGGGGAACACTGAAGCTTTCTTT.

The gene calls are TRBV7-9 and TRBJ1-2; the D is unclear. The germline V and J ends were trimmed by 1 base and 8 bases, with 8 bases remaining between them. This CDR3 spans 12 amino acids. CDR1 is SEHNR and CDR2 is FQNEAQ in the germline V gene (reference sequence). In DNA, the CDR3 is TGTGCCAGCAGCTTAGTCAGTAACGGCTACACCTTC. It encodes CASSLVSNGYTF.

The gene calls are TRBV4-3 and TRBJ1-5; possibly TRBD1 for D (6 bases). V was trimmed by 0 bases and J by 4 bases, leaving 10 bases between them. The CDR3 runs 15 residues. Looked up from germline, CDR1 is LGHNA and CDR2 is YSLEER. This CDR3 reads CASSQDPGVNQPQHF. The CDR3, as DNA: TGCGCCAGCAGCCAAGACCCAGGGGTAAATCAGCCCCAGCATTTT.

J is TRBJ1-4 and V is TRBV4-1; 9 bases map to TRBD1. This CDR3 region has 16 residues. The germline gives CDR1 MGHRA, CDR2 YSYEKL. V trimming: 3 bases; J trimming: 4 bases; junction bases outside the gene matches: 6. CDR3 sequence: CASSQGGTGHNEKLFF. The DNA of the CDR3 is TGCGCCAGCAGCCAGGGCGGGACAGGGCATAATGAAAAACTGTTTTTT.

The CDR3 here is CASSVQGGSPLHF. Here the CDR3 DNA reads TGTGCCAGCAGCGTACAGGGGGGGTCACCCCTCCACTTT. The chain is built from TRBV2 and TRBJ1-6, with 8 bases matching TRBD1. The length of the CDR3 is 13 residues. Germline-derived CDR1 and CDR2 are SNHLY and FYNNEI. Losses at the gene ends were 6 bases for V and 10 bases for J; bases not matched to a gene: 5.

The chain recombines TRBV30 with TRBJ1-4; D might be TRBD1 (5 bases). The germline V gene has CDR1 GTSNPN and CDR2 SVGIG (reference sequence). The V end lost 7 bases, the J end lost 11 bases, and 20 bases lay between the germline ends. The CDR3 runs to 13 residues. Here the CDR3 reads CASLGGSGGKLFF. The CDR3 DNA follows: TGTGCCTCGCTCGGGGGATCCGGGGGGAAACTGTTTTTT.

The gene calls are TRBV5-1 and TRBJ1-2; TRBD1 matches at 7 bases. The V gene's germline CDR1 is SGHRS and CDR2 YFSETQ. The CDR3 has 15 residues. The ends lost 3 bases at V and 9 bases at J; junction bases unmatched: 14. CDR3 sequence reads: CASSSRDSREQSYTF. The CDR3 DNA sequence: TGCGCCAGCAGCTCCCGGGACAGTAGGGAGCAGAGCTACACCTTC.

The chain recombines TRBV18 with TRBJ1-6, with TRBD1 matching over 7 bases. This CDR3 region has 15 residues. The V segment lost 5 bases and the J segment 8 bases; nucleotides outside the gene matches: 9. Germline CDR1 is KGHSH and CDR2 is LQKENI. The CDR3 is CASSSTWQGDSPLHF. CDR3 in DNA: TGTGCCAGCTCATCGACTTGGCAGGGGGATTCACCCCTCCACTTT.

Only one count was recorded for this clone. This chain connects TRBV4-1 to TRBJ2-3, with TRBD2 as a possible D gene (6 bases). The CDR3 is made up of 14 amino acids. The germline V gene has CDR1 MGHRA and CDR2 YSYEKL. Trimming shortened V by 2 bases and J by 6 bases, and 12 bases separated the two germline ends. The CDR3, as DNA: TGCGCCAGCAGCCAATATGGGACTGTCGATACGCAGTATTTT. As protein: CASSQYGTVDTQYF.

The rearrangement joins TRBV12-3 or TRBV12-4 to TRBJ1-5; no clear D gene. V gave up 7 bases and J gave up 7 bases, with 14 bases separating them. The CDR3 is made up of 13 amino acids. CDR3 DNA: TGTGCCAGCACCTACCGAGGAGGCCAGCCCCAGCATTTT. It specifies CASTYRGGQPQHF.

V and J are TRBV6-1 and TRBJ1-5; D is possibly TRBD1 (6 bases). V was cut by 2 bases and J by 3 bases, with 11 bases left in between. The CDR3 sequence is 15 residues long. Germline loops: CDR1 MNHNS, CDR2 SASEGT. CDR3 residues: CASSEQGTLNQPQHF. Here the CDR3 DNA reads TGTGCCAGCAGTGAACAGGGGACACTCAATCAGCCCCAGCATTTT.

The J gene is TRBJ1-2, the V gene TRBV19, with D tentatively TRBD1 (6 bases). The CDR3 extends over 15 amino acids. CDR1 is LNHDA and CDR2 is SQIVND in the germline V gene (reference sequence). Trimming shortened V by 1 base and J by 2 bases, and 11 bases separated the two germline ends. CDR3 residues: CASSIVWGTNYGYTF. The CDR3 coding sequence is TGTGCCAGTAGTATAGTTTGGGGGACAAACTATGGCTACACCTTC.

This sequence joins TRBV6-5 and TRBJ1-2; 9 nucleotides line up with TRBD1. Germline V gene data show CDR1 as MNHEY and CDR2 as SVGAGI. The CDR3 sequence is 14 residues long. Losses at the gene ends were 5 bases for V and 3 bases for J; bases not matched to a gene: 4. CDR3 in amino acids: CASSKTGGYYGYTF. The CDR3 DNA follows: TGTGCCAGCAGTAAAACAGGGGGCTACTATGGCTACACCTTC.

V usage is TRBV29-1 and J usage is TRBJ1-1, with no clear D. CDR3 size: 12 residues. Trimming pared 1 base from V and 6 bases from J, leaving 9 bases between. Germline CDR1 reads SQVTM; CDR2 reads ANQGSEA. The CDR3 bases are TGCAGCGTTGAAGGACAAGTCGCTGAAGCTTTCTTT. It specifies CSVEGQVAEAFF.

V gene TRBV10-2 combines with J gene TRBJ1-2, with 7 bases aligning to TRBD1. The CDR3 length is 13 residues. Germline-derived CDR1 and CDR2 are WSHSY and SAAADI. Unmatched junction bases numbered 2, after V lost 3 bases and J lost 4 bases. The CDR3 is CASSEGTVYGYTF. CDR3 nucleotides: TGCGCCAGCAGTGAAGGGACAGTCTATGGCTACACCTTC.

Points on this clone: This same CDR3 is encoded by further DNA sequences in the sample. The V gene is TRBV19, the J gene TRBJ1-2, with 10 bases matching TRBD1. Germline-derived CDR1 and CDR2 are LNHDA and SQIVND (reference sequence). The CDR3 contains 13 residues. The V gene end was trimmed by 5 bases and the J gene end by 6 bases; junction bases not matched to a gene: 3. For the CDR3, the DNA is TGTGCCAGTAGTCTGACAGGGGGCAATGGCTACACCTTC. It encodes CASSLTGGNGYTF.

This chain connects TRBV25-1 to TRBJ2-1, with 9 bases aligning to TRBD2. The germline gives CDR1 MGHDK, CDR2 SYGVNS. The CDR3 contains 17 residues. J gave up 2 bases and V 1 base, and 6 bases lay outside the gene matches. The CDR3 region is CASSELSGGQTYNEQFF. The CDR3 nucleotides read TGTGCCAGCAGTGAATTGAGCGGGGGGCAAACCTACAATGAGCAGTTCTTC. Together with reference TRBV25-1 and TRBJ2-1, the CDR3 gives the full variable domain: EADIYQTPRYLVIGTGKKITLECSQTMGHDKMYWYQQDPGMELHLIHYSYGVNSTEKGDLSSESTVSRIRTEHFPLTLESARPSHTSQYLCASSELSGGQTYNEQFFGPGTRLTVL.

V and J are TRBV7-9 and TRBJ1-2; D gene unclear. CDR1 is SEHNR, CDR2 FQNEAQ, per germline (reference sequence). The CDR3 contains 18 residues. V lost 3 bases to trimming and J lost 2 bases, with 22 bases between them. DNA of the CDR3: TGTGCCAGCAGCTTCGCCCCCGTGGCAGGCAGATTAAACTATGGCTACACCTTC. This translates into CASSFAPVAGRLNYGYTF.

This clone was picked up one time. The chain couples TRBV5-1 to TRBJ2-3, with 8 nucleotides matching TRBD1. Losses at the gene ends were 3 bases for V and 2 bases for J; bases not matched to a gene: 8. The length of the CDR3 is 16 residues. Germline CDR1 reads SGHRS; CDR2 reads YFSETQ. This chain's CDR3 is CASSSVTGAFTDTQYF. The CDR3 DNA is TGCGCCAGCAGCTCCGTGACAGGGGCCTTCACAGATACGCAGTATTTT.

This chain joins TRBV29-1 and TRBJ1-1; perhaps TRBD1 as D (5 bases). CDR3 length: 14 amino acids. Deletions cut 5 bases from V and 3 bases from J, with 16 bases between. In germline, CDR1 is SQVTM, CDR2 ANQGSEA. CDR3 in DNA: TGCAGCGTTATCCTTAACAGGCCTGACACTGAAGCTTTCTTT. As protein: CSVILNRPDTEAFF.

The CDR3 region has the DNA TGTGCCAGCAGCCTAGGGTTAACAGGGGACTTCGGTGAAAAACTGTTTTTT. Protein sequence: CASSLGLTGDFGEKLFF. V usage is TRBV7-9 and J usage is TRBJ1-4; 7 bases match TRBD1. J was trimmed by 7 bases and V by 5 bases; bases with no gene match: 16. In germline, CDR1 is SEHNR, CDR2 FQNEAQ (reference sequence). CDR3 length: 17 residues.

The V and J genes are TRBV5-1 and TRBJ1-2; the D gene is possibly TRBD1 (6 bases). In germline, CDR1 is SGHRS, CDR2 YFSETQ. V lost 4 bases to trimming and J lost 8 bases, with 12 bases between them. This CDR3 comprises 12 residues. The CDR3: CASSLGALGYTF. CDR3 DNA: TGCGCCAGCAGCCTGGGGGCTTTAGGCTACACCTTC.